The rows below give T cell receptor beta chains drawn from one sample of a study of blood T cell repertoires in COVID-19. Some clones are missing from TCRdb's copy, which holds only in-frame ones; the method was immunoSEQ multiplex PCR. The sample includes 150,000 to 200,000 clones, 92% of them seen just once. The specimen was peripheral blood. The receptor source for this set is a man younger than 45 with COVID-19, enrolled during active disease. The CDR3 runs from the conserved cysteine through the conserved F or W. Fields, in order: V gene, clone size, D gene, J gene, CDR3 DNA, CDR3 protein. A D gene is named only where the DNA matches it firmly. Part of the rows lack a size; the others show once, few, many or a class for expanded clones.

>TRBV28|few|TRBD2|TRBJ2-3
TGTGCCAGCAGTCCCGGGGGACTAGCGGGAGCTACAGATACGCAGTATTTT
CASSPGGLAGATDTQYF
>TRBV11-2|few|TRBD1|TRBJ1-4
TGTGCCAGCAGCCCCGGGACAGCCGAAAATGAAAAACTGTTTTTT
CASSPGTAENEKLFF
>TRBV18|-|TRBD1|TRBJ2-7
TGTGCCAGCTCACCGACTAATCCGGGACAGGGTAACGAGCAGTACTTC
CASSPTNPGQGNEQYF
>TRBV27|many|TRBD1|TRBJ1-4
TGTGCCACCCAACCCACAGGGGACACAACTAATGAAAAACTGTTTTTT
CATQPTGDTTNEKLFF
>TRBV27|-|TRBD1|TRBJ1-1
TGTGCCAGTTCACAGGGGGCTGAAGCTTTCTTT
CASSQGAEAFF
>TRBV5-8|-|TRBD1|TRBJ2-7
TGTGCCAGCAGTCTCCCCGGGACAGCGTCCTACGAGCAGTACTTC
CASSLPGTASYEQYF
>TRBV5-4|-|TRBD1|TRBJ2-7
TGTGCCAGCAAAAAAGGAGGGTCCGGGACAGGGGATCACGAGCAGTACTTC
CASKKGGSGTGDHEQYF
>TRBV6-2/TRBV6-3|-|TRBD2|TRBJ2-4
TGTGCCAGCAGCCCCCTAGCGGGGACGATAGCCAAAAACATTCAGTACTTC
CASSPLAGTIAKNIQYF
>TRBV3-1/TRBV3-2|-|TRBD2|TRBJ2-7
TGTGCCAGCAGCCAAGCCAAACTAGCGGCAACCTACGAGCAGTACTTC
CASSQAKLAATYEQYF
>TRBV6-5|-|TRBD2|TRBJ2-5
TGTGCCAGCAGTATAGCGGGAATAGAGACCCAGTACTTC
CASSIAGIETQYF
>TRBV7-9|-|TRBD2|TRBJ2-7
TGTGCCAGCAGCTTCTCTAGCGGGTGGGCCTACGAGCAGTACTTC
CASSFSSGWAYEQYF
>TRBV24-1|-|-|TRBJ2-2
TGTGCCACCAGTGATTCCCGAACTTACACCGGGGAGCTGTTTTTT
CATSDSRTYTGELFF
>TRBV3-1/TRBV3-2|-|-|TRBJ2-1
TGTGCCAGCAGCCAAGGTATACTTTCCTACAATGAGCAGTTCTTC
CASSQGILSYNEQFF
>TRBV14|once|TRBD2|TRBJ2-1
TGTGCCAGCAGCCAAGGGCTAGCGGTATACAATGAGCAGTTCTTC
CASSQGLAVYNEQFF
>TRBV6-2/TRBV6-3|-|TRBD2|TRBJ2-7
TGTGCCAGCAGTACACGACTAGCGGGAGGTCCGTCTCAGTACTTC
CASSTRLAGGPSQYF
>TRBV10-3|-|TRBD1|TRBJ2-3
TGTGCCATCAGGGGACAGGGGAGCACAGATACGCAGTATTTT
CAIRGQGSTDTQYF
>TRBV2|-|TRBD1|TRBJ2-5
TGTGCCAGCAGTCTCTTCGACAGGGACAAGACCCAGTACTTC
CASSLFDRDKTQYF